Listed here are 5 T cell receptor beta chains from one sample, sequenced in a study of blood T cell repertoires in COVID-19. Measured with immunoSEQ multiplex PCR; TCRdb has only the in-frame clones, and not every one. The sample includes about 91,000 clones, about 76% of them seen just once. Material: peripheral blood. The receptor set was obtained from a woman older than 75 with acute or convalescent COVID-19.

The rearrangement uses TRBV4-2 and TRBJ2-1; 8 bases align to TRBD2. The CDR3 has 16 amino acids. V was clipped by 0 bases and J by 6 bases; unmatched bases: 7. Germline V gives CDR1 LGHNA, CDR2 YNFKEQ. The CDR3 loop reads CASSQETSGGFNEQFF. CDR3 sequence (DNA): TGTGCCAGCAGCCAAGAGACATCGGGGGGGTTCAATGAGCAGTTCTTC.

This rearrangement joins TRBV5-1 to TRBJ1-4, with D unresolved. The germline CDR1 and CDR2 sequences are SGHRS and YFSETQ. V was trimmed by 4 bases and J by 8 bases, leaving 12 bases between them. The CDR3 is 13 amino acids. CDR3: CASSQGSREKLFF. For the CDR3, the DNA is TGCGCCAGCAGCCAAGGGAGTCGGGAAAAACTGTTTTTT. The full variable domain, rest sourced from reference TRBV5-1 and TRBJ1-4, is KAGVTQTPRYLIKTRGQQVTLSCSPISGHRSVSWYQQTPGQGLQFLFEYFSETQRNKGNFPGRFSGRQFSNSRSEMNVSTLELGDSALYLCASSQGSREKLFFGSGTQLSVL.

The V and J genes are TRBV7-9 and TRBJ2-1, with TRBD2 as a possible D gene (6 bases). The length of the CDR3 is 15 residues. Per germline, CDR1 SEHNR and CDR2 FQNEAQ (reference sequence). Between the trimmed V and J ends, which lost 7 bases and 4 bases, there was a span of 17 bases. The CDR3 coding sequence is TGTGCCAGCATCGAGGGAGGAGTTCCTTACAATGAGCAGTTCTTC. Amino acid sequence: CASIEGGVPYNEQFF.

V usage is TRBV12-3 or TRBV12-4 and J usage is TRBJ1-1; D ambiguous. The germline V and J ends were trimmed by 3 bases and 5 bases, with 7 bases remaining between them. The CDR3 covers 12 residues. The CDR3, as DNA: TGTGCCAGCAGTTTTGCTGCGACTGAAGCTTTCTTT. Protein product: CASSFAATEAFF.

This chain uses TRBV7-9 with TRBJ1-2, with a weak D call TRBD1 (6 bases). This CDR3 is 15 amino acids long. V lost 8 bases and J 4 bases, leaving 20 bases between the germline ends. CDR1 SEHNR and CDR2 FQNEAQ come from the germline V gene (reference sequence). This CDR3 reads CASSLGRGYSYGYTF. The CDR3 nucleotides are TGTGCCAGCTCCCTGGGCAGGGGATATTCCTATGGCTACACCTTC.